The sequence of this T cell receptor beta chain was determined in a study of cytomegalovirus exposure and HLA in healthy donors. V was shortened by 1 base and J by 4 bases, with 4 bases between the two germline ends. The CDR3 length is 12 residues. The germline CDR1 and CDR2 sequences are SGHTA and FQGNSA. With 60 Vbeta and 13 Jbeta primers, the PCR was carried out. Sequencing used immunoSEQ multiplex PCR; TCRdb keeps in-frame clones, though not all of them. The table records 170,000 or so clones, over 75% of them present only once. This receptor was taken from a woman in her forties or fifties in good health and CMV-seronegative. V is TRBV7-2 and J is TRBJ1-1; D unresolved. The sample was PBMCs. The CDR3 region is CASSLESTEAFF. CDR3 sequence (DNA): TGTGCCAGCAGCTTAGAGAGCACTGAAGCTTTCTTT.